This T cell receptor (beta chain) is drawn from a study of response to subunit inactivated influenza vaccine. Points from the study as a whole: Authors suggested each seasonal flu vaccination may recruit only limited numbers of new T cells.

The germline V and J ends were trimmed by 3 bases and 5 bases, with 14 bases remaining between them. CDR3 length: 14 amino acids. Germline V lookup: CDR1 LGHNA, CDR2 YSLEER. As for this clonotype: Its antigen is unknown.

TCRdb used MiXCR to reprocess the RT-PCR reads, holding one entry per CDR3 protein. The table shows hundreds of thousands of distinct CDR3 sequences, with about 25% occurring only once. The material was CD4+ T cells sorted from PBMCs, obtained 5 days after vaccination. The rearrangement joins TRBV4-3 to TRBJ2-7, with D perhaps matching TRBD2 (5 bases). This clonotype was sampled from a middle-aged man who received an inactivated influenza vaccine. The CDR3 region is CASSHLLWRDEQYF. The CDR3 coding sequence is TGCGCCAGCAGCCATTTACTATGGCGGGACGAGCAGTACTTC.